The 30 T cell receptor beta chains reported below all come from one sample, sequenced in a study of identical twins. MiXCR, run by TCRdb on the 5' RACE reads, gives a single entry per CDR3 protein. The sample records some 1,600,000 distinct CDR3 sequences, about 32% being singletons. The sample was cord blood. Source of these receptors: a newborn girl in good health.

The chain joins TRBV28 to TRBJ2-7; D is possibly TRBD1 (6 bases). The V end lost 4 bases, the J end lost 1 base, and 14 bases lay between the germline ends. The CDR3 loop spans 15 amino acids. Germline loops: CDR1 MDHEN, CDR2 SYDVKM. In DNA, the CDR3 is TGTGCCAGCAGTTGCTCCGGGACACGATCCTACGAGCAGTACTTC. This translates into CASSCSGTRSYEQYF.

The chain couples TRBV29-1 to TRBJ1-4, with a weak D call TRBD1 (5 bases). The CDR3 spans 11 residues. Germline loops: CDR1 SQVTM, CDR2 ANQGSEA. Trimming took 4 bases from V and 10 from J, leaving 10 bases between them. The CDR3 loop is CSVVEGRKLFF. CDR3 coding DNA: TGCAGCGTTGTTGAGGGGCGAAAACTGTTTTTT.

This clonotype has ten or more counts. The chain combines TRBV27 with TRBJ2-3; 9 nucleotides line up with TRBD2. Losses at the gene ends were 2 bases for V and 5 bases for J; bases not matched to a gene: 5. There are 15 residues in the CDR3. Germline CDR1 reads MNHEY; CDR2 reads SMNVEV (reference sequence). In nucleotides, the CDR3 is TGTGCCAGCAGTTTAGCTAGCGGGAAGGTAGATACGCAGTATTTT. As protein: CASSLASGKVDTQYF.

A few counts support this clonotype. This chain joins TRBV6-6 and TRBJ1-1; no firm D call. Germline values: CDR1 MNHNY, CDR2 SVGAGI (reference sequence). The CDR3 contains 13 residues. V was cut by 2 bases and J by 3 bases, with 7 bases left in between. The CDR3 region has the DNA TGTGCCAGCAGTTACGGGGTTCACACTGAAGCTTTCTTT. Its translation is CASSYGVHTEAFF.

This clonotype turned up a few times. The CDR3 region has the DNA TGTGCCAGCAACCCCCTCTACGGGGGCGGCGGATATGGCTACACCTTC. Translated, it gives CASNPLYGGGGYGYTF. The chain uses TRBV11-2 and TRBJ1-2; D may be TRBD1 (6 bases). CDR3 length: 16 amino acids. Between the trimmed V and J ends, which lost 7 bases and 5 bases, there was a span of 23 bases. Germline assignment: CDR1 SGHAT and CDR2 FQNNGV.

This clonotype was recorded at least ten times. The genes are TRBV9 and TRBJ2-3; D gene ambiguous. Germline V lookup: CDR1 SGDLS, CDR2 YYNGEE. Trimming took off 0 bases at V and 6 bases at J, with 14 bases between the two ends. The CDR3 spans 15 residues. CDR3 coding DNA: TGTGCCAGCAGCGTAGGAATAGCATTTTACGATACGCAGTATTTT. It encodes CASSVGIAFYDTQYF. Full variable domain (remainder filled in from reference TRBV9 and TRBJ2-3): DSGVTQTPKHLITATGQRVTLRCSPRSGDLSVYWYQQSLDQGLQFLIQYYNGEERAKGNILERFSAQQFPDLHSELNLSSLELGDSALYFCASSVGIAFYDTQYFGPGTRLTVL.

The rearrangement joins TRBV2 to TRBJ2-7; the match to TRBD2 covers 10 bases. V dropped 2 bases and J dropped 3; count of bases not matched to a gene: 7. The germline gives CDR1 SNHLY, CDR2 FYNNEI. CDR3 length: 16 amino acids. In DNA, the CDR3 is TGTGCCAGCAGTGAACTCTGGACTAGCGGACGCTACGAGCAGTACTTC. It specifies CASSELWTSGRYEQYF.

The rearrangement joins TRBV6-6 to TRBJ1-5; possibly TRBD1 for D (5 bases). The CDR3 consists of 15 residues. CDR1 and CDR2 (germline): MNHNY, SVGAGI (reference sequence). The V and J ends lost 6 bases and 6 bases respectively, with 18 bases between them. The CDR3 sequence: CASRGRAGRGQPQHF. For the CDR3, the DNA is TGTGCCAGCAGGGGTAGGGCAGGGCGTGGTCAGCCCCAGCATTTT.

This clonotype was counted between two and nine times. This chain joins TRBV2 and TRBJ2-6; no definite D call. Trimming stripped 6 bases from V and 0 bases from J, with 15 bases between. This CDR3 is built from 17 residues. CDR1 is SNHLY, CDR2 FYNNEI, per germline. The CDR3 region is CASRHYGFYSGANVLTF. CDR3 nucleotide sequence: TGTGCCAGCAGACACTATGGGTTTTACTCTGGGGCCAACGTCCTGACTTTC.

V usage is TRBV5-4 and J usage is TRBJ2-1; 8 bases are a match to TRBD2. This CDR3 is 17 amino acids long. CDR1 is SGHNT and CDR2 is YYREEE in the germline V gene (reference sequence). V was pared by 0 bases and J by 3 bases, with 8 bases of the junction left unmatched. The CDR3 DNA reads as TGTGCCAGCAGCTTGGGTTTAGCGGGAACAAACTACAATGAGCAGTTCTTC. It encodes CASSLGLAGTNYNEQFF.

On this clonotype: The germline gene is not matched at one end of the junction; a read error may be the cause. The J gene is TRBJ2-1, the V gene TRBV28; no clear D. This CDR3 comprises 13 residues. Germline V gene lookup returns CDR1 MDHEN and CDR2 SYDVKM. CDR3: CASSTDAYNERFF. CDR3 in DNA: TGTGCCAGCAGTACCGATGCTTACAATGAGCGGTTCTTC. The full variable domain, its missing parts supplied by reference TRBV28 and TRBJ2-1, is DVKVTQSSRYLVKRTGEKVFLECVQDMDHENMFWYRQDPGLGLRLIYFSYDVKMKEKGDIPEGYSVSREKKERFSLILESASTNQTSMYLCASSTDAYNERFFGPGTRLTVL.

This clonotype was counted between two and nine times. In nucleotides, the CDR3 is TGTGCCAGCAGTTGGGGACAGGGAGGCTCACCCCTCCACTTT. Protein: CASSWGQGGSPLHF. The J gene is TRBJ1-6, the V gene TRBV6-5; 9 bases fit TRBD1. The CDR3 is 14 residues long. CDR1 and CDR2 from the germline V gene are MNHEY and SVGAGI. The J segment lost 10 bases and the V segment lost 4 bases, leaving 5 bases of the junction unmatched.

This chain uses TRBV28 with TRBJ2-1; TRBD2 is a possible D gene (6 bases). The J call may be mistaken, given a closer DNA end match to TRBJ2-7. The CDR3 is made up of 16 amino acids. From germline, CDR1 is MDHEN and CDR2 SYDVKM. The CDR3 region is CASREGLLSSYNEQYF. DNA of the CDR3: TGTGCCAGCAGGGAGGGACTTCTGAGCTCCTACAATGAGCAGTACTTC.

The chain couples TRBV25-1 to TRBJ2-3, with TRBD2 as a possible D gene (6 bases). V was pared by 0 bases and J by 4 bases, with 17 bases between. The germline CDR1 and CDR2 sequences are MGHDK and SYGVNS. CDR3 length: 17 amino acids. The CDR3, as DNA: TGTGCCAGCAGTGAATACCTACCGGGAGTGGTCTCAGATACGCAGTATTTT. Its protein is CASSEYLPGVVSDTQYF.

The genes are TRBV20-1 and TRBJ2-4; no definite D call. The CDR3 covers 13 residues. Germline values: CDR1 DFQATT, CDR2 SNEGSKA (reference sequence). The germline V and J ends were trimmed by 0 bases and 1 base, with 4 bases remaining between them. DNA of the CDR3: TGCAGTGCTAGAGAAAGTGCCAAAAACATTCAGTACTTC. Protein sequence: CSARESAKNIQYF.

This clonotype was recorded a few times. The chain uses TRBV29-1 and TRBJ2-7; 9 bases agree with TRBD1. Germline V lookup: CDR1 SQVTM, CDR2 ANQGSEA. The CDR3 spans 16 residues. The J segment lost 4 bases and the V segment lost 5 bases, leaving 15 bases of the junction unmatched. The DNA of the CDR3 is TGCAGCGTTCTACTAAGGACAGGGGTTAGTAAGTACGAGCAGTACTTC. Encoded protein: CSVLLRTGVSKYEQYF.

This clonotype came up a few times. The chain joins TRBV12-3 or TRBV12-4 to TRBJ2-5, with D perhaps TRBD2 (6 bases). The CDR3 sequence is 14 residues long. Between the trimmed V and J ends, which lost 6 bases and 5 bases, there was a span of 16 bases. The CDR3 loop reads CASRPGTPVETQYF. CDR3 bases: TGTGCCAGCAGGCCCGGGACTCCTGTGGAGACCCAGTACTTC.

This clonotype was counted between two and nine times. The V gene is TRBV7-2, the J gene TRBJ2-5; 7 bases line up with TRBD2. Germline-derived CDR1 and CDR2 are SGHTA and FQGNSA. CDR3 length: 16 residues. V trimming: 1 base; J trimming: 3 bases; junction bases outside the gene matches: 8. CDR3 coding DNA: TGTGCCAGCAGCTTAGGGCGTAGGGGAGGGGAAGAGACCCAGTACTTC. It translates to CASSLGRRGGEETQYF. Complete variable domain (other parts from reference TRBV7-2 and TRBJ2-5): GAGVSQSPSNKVTEKGKDVELRCDPISGHTALYWYRQSLGQGLEFLIYFQGNSAPDKSGLPSDRFSAERTGGSVSTLTIQRTQQEDSAVYLCASSLGRRGGEETQYFGPGTRLLVL.

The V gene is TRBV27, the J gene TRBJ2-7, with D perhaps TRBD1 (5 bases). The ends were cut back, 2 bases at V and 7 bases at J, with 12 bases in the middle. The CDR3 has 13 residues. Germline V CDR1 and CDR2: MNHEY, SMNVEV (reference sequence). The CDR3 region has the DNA TGTGCCAGCAGTTTAGCCGACAGCCCAGAGCAGTACTTC. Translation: CASSLADSPEQYF.

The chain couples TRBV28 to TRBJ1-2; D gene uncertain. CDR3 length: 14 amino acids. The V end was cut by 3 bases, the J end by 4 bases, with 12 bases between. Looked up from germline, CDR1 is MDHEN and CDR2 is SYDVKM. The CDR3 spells CASSFVVTSYGYTF. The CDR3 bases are TGTGCCAGCAGTTTCGTTGTGACAAGCTATGGCTACACCTTC.

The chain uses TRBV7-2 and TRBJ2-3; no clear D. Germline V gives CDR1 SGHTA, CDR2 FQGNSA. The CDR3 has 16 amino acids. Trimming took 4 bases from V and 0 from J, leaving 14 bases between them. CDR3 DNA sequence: TGTGCCAGCAGCTCCTTGAACCGGGCTAGCACAGATACGCAGTATTTT. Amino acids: CASSSLNRASTDTQYF.

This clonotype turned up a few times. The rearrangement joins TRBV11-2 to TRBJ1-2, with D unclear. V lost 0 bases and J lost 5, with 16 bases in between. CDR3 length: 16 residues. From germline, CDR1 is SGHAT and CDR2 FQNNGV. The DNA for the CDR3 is TGTGCCAGCAGCTTAGATGTGACTCCATTTATGTATGGCTACACCTTC. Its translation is CASSLDVTPFMYGYTF.

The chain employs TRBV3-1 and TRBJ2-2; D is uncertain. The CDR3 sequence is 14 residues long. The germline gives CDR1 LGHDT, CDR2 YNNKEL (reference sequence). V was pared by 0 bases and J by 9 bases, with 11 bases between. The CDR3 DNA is TGTGCCAGCAGCCAAGATACCAGACCCCGGGAGCTGTTTTTT. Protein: CASSQDTRPRELFF.

The CDR3 here is CASTDVGSYEQYF. CDR3 bases: TGTGCCAGCACGGACGTGGGCTCCTACGAGCAGTACTTC. The V and J genes are TRBV6-5 and TRBJ2-7; D not resolved. The V end lost 7 bases, the J end lost 0 bases, and 10 bases lay between the germline ends. This CDR3 comprises 13 residues. The V gene's germline CDR1 is MNHEY and CDR2 SVGAGI.

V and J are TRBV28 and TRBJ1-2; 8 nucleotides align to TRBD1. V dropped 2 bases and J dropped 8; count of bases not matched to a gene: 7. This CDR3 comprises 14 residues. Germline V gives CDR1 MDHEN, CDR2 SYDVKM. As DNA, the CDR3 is TGTGCCAGCAGTTTACTTCAGGGGGCGGGGGGCTACACCTTC. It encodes CASSLLQGAGGYTF.

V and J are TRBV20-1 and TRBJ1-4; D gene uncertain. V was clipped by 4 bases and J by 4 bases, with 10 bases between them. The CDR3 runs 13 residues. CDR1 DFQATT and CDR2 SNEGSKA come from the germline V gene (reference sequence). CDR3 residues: CSAKEGLNEKLFF. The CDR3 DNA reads TGCAGTGCTAAGGAGGGTCTTAATGAAAAACTGTTTTTT.

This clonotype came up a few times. CDR3 coding DNA: TGTGCCAGCAGCCAAGACATCCGAAGACTAGCGGGATTCACTGGGGCCAACGTCCTGACTTTC. Its translation is CASSQDIRRLAGFTGANVLTF. V is TRBV3-1 and J is TRBJ2-6, with 11 bases matching TRBD2. Per the germline V gene, CDR1 is LGHDT and CDR2 is YNNKEL (reference sequence). This CDR3 comprises 21 residues. Trimming removed 0 bases from V and 2 bases from J; junction bases left unmatched: 12.

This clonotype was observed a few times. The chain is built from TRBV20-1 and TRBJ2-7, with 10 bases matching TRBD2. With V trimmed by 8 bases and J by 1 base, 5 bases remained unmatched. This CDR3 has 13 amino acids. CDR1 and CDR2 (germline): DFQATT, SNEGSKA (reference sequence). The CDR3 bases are TGCAGTACAGCGGGGGGGCAGTCCTACGAGCAGTACTTC. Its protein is CSTAGGQSYEQYF.

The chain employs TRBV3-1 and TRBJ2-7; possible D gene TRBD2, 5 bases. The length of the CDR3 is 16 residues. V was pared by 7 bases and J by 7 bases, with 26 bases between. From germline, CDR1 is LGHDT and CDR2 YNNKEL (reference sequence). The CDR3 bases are TGTGCCAGCACCAGAGCCATAGATACTAGTGTCAATGAGCAGTACTTC. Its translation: CASTRAIDTSVNEQYF.

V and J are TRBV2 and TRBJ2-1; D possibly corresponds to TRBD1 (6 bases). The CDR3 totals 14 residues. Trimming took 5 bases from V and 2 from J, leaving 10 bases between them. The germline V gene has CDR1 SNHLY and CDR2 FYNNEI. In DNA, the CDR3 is TGTGCCAGCAGTTCAGGGGTCCCCTACAATGAGCAGTTCTTC. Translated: CASSSGVPYNEQFF.